Sequencing of this T cell receptor beta chain was carried out in a study of cytomegalovirus exposure and HLA in healthy donors. Study-level information: Genetic ancestry analysis placed about 84% of the roughly 400 donors that were genotyped in the Caucasian-associated cluster.

After removal of 6 bases from V and 7 bases from J, the junction contained 6 bases not matched to a gene. CDR1 MDHEN and CDR2 SYDVKM come from the germline V gene. The CDR3 consists of 14 residues. This clone appeared once. Its cognate antigen is unknown. Study-wide results and limits: When a later analysis compared HLA-associated TCR beta chains with equally common others, the HLA-associated chains turned out to be more clonally expanded and to have lower generation probabilities. An analysis that came later showed most CMV-associated TCR beta chains appearing HLA-restricted.

Primers for the PCR totalled 60 Vbeta and 13 Jbeta. The data were produced by immunoSEQ multiplex PCR, yet TCRdb's version contains in-frame clones alone and is incomplete. The table has roughly 190,000 clones, approximately 80% seen once. J is TRBJ1-6 and V is TRBV28, with 7 bases lining up with TRBD1. What was sequenced was PBMCs. The sequence came from a woman aged 45-65 years in good health and CMV-seropositive. The DNA for the CDR3 is TGTGCCAGCAGGGAACCCAGGGGGAATTCACCCCTCCACTTT. Protein: CASREPRGNSPLHF.